The 32 T cell receptor beta chains below were found in one sample sequenced in a study of regulatory T cells in long-lasting Graves disease (dated by TCRdb to the early 2020s). The time point label, as the study defines it: newly diagnosed GD, antithyroid drugs for less than 3 months. RNA was extracted from PBMCs in TRIzol for both TCR sequencing and RNA sequencing. Library preparation employed multiplex PCR. The reads were generated on an Illumina HiSeq 4000. To build TCR beta libraries, CDR3 regions were amplified by Arm-PCR using iRepertoire HTBI primers. TCRdb's own reprocessing of the public reads used fastp at Q25 and MiXCR and kept productive beta chains. Rows matching on CDR3 protein sequence are summarized as one entry with the most common DNA and genes. The sample table records 350,000 to 500,000 distinct CDR3 sequences; about a sixth of these occur just once. Roughly 10% of the sample goes to the ten largest clones.

This sample was shared with a second study, whose subject was T cells in Graves' hyperthyroidism and ophthalmopathy.

The material was peripheral blood mononuclear cells (PBMCs), obtained at new diagnosis, from a patient treated with antithyroid drugs. The receptors originated from a woman aged 25 to 39 with Graves disease. Donor details come from another sample of the same person, matched by shared clones.

This chain links TRBV5-1 with TRBJ1-2, with D hard to call. In germline, CDR1 is SGHRS, CDR2 YFSETQ. The CDR3 contains 14 residues. Trimming pared 3 bases from V and 1 base from J, leaving 10 bases between. Here the CDR3 DNA reads TGCGCCAGCAGCTACCGGGATCTTAACTATGGCTACACCTTC. It translates to CASSYRDLNYGYTF.

The DNA for the CDR3 is TGTGCCTGGTCCCGTGGGGCAGATACGCAGTATTTT. This codes for CAWSRGADTQYF. This sequence joins TRBV30 and TRBJ2-3; D is ambiguous. Germline CDR1 GTSNPN, CDR2 SVGIG (reference sequence). This CDR3 has 12 residues. Trimming pared 5 bases from V and 4 bases from J, leaving 10 bases between. The whole variable domain, remainder taken from reference TRBV30 and TRBJ2-3, is SQTIHQWPATLVQPVGSPLSLECTVEGTSNPNLYWYRQAAGRGLQLLFYSVGIGQISSEVPQNLSASRPQDRQFILSSKKLLLSDSGFYLCAWSRGADTQYFGPGTRLTVL.

Ten or more counts support this clonotype. The genes are TRBV18 and TRBJ2-1, with 8 bases fitting TRBD2. Germline V lookup: CDR1 KGHSH, CDR2 LQKENI. The ends lost 3 bases at V and 5 bases at J; junction bases unmatched: 6. This CDR3 is 15 amino acids long. The CDR3 nucleotides are TGTGCCAGCTCACCCCCGGGAGGGCGGGACAATGAGCAGTTCTTC. This gives the protein CASSPPGGRDNEQFF.

This clonotype was found many times. The chain combines TRBV20-1 with TRBJ1-4; perhaps TRBD1 as D (5 bases). From germline, CDR1 is DFQATT and CDR2 SNEGSKA (reference sequence). This CDR3 is built from 13 residues. The CDR3, as DNA: TGCAGCGCAGGGCGGCCTAGTGGTGGTAAACTGTTTTTT. Amino acid sequence: CSAGRPSGGKLFF.

This rearrangement joins TRBV9 to TRBJ1-2; the D gene is possibly TRBD1 (5 bases). V was cut by 4 bases and J by 8 bases, with 18 bases left in between. Germline values: CDR1 SGDLS, CDR2 YYNGEE. The CDR3 sequence is 14 residues long. This CDR3 reads CASSKRRGAEGYTF. The CDR3, as DNA: TGTGCCAGCAGCAAAAGGCGAGGGGCGGAAGGCTACACCTTC. Using reference TRBV9 and TRBJ1-2 for the parts outside the CDR3, the full variable domain is DSGVTQTPKHLITATGQRVTLRCSPRSGDLSVYWYQQSLDQGLQFLIQYYNGEERAKGNILERFSAQQFPDLHSELNLSSLELGDSALYFCASSKRRGAEGYTFGSGTRLTVV.

The gene calls are TRBV19 and TRBJ2-7; maybe TRBD2 (6 bases). The germline V and J ends were trimmed by 1 base and 2 bases, with 12 bases remaining between them. CDR3 length: 15 amino acids. Germline CDR1 LNHDA, CDR2 SQIVND (reference sequence). DNA for the CDR3: TGTGCCAGTAGTATAGGGGCCCGGGAGCCCTACGAGCAGTACTTC. Translating it yields CASSIGAREPYEQYF.

Many counts were recorded for this clonotype. The V and J genes are TRBV28 and TRBJ2-3; D gene unclear. Germline assignment: CDR1 MDHEN and CDR2 SYDVKM. The V end lost 1 base, the J end lost 0 bases, and 20 bases lay between the germline ends. The CDR3 length is 19 residues. For the CDR3, the DNA is TGTGCCAGCAGTTTATATTACAATGTATTAGTCATGAGCACAGATACGCAGTATTTT. It encodes CASSLYYNVLVMSTDTQYF.

In its sample, this clonotype was seen a few times. In DNA form, the CDR3 reads TGTGCCAGCAGCTCAGGAGGTGGGGGATCTAATGAAAAACTGTTTTTT. This sequence encodes CASSSGGGGSNEKLFF. The rearrangement joins TRBV5-4 to TRBJ1-4, with a possible D match to TRBD1 (5 bases). CDR3 size: 16 residues. Germline CDR1 and CDR2: SGHNT and YYREEE (reference sequence). Trimming stripped 3 bases from V and 3 bases from J, with 15 bases between.

This rearrangement joins TRBV19 to TRBJ2-3; TRBD1 or TRBD2 may be the D gene (5 bases each). The CDR3 contains 17 residues. The germline CDR1 and CDR2 sequences are LNHDA and SQIVND (reference sequence). The ends were cut back, 3 bases at V and 1 base at J, with 17 bases in the middle. The CDR3 DNA reads TGTGCCAGTAGTATCACGGGACGACCTCGGGGCACAGATACGCAGTATTTT. It yields the protein CASSITGRPRGTDTQYF.

The chain combines TRBV3-1 with TRBJ2-1; 16 bases match TRBD2. With 3 bases clipped from V and 10 bases from J, the junction kept 3 bases outside the gene matches. Germline CDR1 is LGHDT and CDR2 is YNNKEL (reference sequence). The CDR3 spans 15 residues. CDR3 protein: CASSQGLAGGREQFF. The CDR3 DNA sequence: TGTGCCAGCAGCCAGGGACTAGCGGGAGGGCGGGAGCAGTTCTTC.

This clonotype was detected ten times or more. CDR3 coding DNA: TGTGCCAGCACCGAAAGTCTAGTGAGCTCCTACGAGCAGTACTTC. This codes for CASTESLVSSYEQYF. This chain joins TRBV2 and TRBJ2-7; D is unclear. Germline V gene sequence: CDR1 SNHLY, CDR2 FYNNEI. The CDR3 runs 15 residues. V shed 7 bases and J shed 0 bases, with 16 bases lying between them.

In this sample, this clonotype turned up many times. The chain has TRBV6-1 and TRBJ1-2; 8 bases are a match to TRBD1. Germline lookup yields CDR1 MNHNS and CDR2 SASEGT. V was clipped by 5 bases and J by 4 bases; unmatched bases: 6. There are 14 residues in the CDR3. CDR3 DNA sequence: TGTGCCAGCAGTCACCTTCAGGGGGCCTATGGCTACACCTTC. Amino acids: CASSHLQGAYGYTF.

This clonotype has a handful of counts. This may be a read error: a much more frequent sequence differs by one nucleotide. The gene calls are TRBV7-9 and TRBJ1-1; TRBD1 matches 7 bases. The germline gives CDR1 SEHNR, CDR2 FQNEAQ (reference sequence). The CDR3 runs 14 residues. CDR3 in DNA: TGTGCCGGCAGCGCATCACAGGGGCGCACTGAAGCTTTCTTT. Its protein product is CAGSASQGRTEAFF.

This clonotype came up many times. The rearrangement uses TRBV7-2 and TRBJ2-2, with D possibly TRBD2 on 7 matching bases. V was pared by 1 base and J by 8 bases, with 17 bases between. The length of the CDR3 is 16 residues. Germline loops: CDR1 SGHTA, CDR2 FQGNSA. The CDR3, as DNA: TGTGCCAGCAGCTTAGGGGGGGGCCCCCCTCCGGGGGAGCTGTTTTTT. Protein product: CASSLGGGPPPGELFF.

V gene TRBV20-1 combines with J gene TRBJ1-5, with a possible D match to TRBD1 (6 bases). Trimming stripped 1 base from V and 9 bases from J, with 22 bases between. CDR1 DFQATT and CDR2 SNEGSKA come from the germline V gene (reference sequence). The CDR3 is 16 amino acids. CDR3 DNA: TGCAGTGCTAGAGGAGGATACTCAGGGGCGAGTACGCCCCAGCATTTT. Its translation is CSARGGYSGASTPQHF.

Concerning this clonotype: A much bigger clone sits one base away, suggesting this may be a read error. This rearrangement joins TRBV6-5 to TRBJ2-7, with 9 bases that match TRBD2. Germline V gene lookup returns CDR1 MNHEY and CDR2 SVGAGI. The CDR3 has 19 residues. CDR3 region: CASNYPGSWLAGLSYEQYF. The CDR3 bases are TGTGCCAGCAATTACCCTGGGTCTTGGCTAGCGGGACTCTCGTACGAGCAGTACTTC.

The rearrangement joins TRBV27 to TRBJ2-7, with 11 bases aligning to TRBD1. Losses at the gene ends were 2 bases for V and 8 bases for J; bases not matched to a gene: 5. The CDR3 loop spans 14 amino acids. Germline-derived CDR1 and CDR2 are MNHEY and SMNVEV (reference sequence). In DNA form, the CDR3 reads TGTGCCAGCAGTTTAGGAGGACAGGGGGCGAAGCAGTACTTC. Translation gives CASSLGGQGAKQYF.

In this sample, this clonotype turned up many times. The chain employs TRBV11-2 and TRBJ2-7; TRBD2 agrees at 14 bases. Trimming at V came to 6 bases and at J to 2 bases, leaving 15 bases not matched to a gene. Germline values: CDR1 SGHAT, CDR2 FQNNGV. The CDR3 has 19 amino acids. The CDR3 nucleotides read TGTGCCAGCAGGGTGAGATCAGGACTAGCGGGAGGAAACCCCTACGAGCAGTACTTC. This sequence encodes CASRVRSGLAGGNPYEQYF.

The chain combines TRBV27 with TRBJ1-2; maybe TRBD1 (6 bases). From germline, CDR1 is MNHEY and CDR2 SMNVEV (reference sequence). The length of the CDR3 is 14 residues. V shed 6 bases and J shed 2 bases, with 13 bases lying between them. CDR3 in amino acids: CASRTPGHNYGYTF. The CDR3 region has the DNA TGTGCCAGCAGAACGCCGGGACACAACTATGGCTACACCTTC.

In its sample, this clonotype was seen many times. The genes are TRBV14 and TRBJ2-7; D might be TRBD2 (5 bases). Trimming left V 0 bases short and J 1 base short, with 7 bases between. CDR3 length equals 14 residues. CDR1 SGHDN and CDR2 FVKESK come from the germline V gene. This CDR3 reads CASSQDGLSYEQYF. The CDR3 bases are TGTGCCAGCAGCCAAGATGGACTTTCCTACGAGCAGTACTTC.

This clonotype turned up a few times. The CDR3 spells CASSLEQGGYGYTF. In DNA form, the CDR3 reads TGTGCCAGCAGCTTAGAACAGGGGGGCTATGGCTACACCTTC. This chain joins TRBV7-9 and TRBJ1-2, with 8 bases fitting TRBD1. This CDR3 is built from 14 residues. In germline, CDR1 is SEHNR, CDR2 FQNEAQ (reference sequence). Trimming cost V 1 base and J 4 bases; bases outside gene matches: 2.

This clonotype was counted a few times. The V call is TRBV6-1, the J call TRBJ2-1, with 10 positions matching TRBD2. Germline values: CDR1 MNHNS, CDR2 SASEGT. V dropped 5 bases and J dropped 8; count of bases not matched to a gene: 9. The length of the CDR3 is 15 residues. The CDR3 sequence is CASSPGLAWLYEQFF. In nucleotides, the CDR3 is TGTGCCAGCAGTCCGGGACTAGCGTGGCTCTATGAGCAGTTCTTC.

Many counts were recorded for this clonotype. The CDR3 loop reads CASSSTTDQPQHF. The CDR3, as DNA: TGTGCCAGCAGTTCCACGACGGATCAGCCCCAGCATTTT. This chain links TRBV28 with TRBJ1-5; unclear D gene. V lost 4 bases, J lost 5 bases, and 9 bases lay in between. CDR3 size: 13 residues. Germline-derived CDR1 and CDR2 are MDHEN and SYDVKM.

In its sample, this clonotype was seen a few times. The CDR3: CASSGYGGTARFF. The CDR3 nucleotides read TGTGCCAGCAGTGGGTATGGCGGGACGGCTCGATTCTTC. This chain joins TRBV25-1 and TRBJ2-1; tentative D call: TRBD2 (6 bases). The germline CDR1 and CDR2 sequences are MGHDK and SYGVNS. The CDR3 is 13 residues long. Trimming took off 4 bases at V and 16 bases at J, with 20 bases between the two ends.

This chain uses TRBV20-1 with TRBJ2-1; D gene unclear. Germline V CDR1 and CDR2: DFQATT, SNEGSKA (reference sequence). V was clipped by 0 bases and J by 0 bases, with 12 bases between them. This CDR3 is built from 16 residues. CDR3 coding DNA: TGCAGTGCTAGAGATGCCCTTTTCAGCTCCTACAATGAGCAGTTCTTC. This translates into CSARDALFSSYNEQFF.

Comment on this clonotype: Only one base separates this from a far larger clonotype, so it likely reflects a read error. The chain carries TRBV14 and TRBJ1-5; tentative D call: TRBD1 (5 bases). CDR1 is SGHDN, CDR2 FVKESK, per germline. The CDR3 totals 14 residues. CDR3 in DNA: TGTGCCAGCATCCCTCGACAGCCTAATCAGCCCCAGCGTTTT. Its translation is CASIPRQPNQPQRF.

As to this clonotype: Being one base from a much bigger clone, this may be a read error. This rearrangement joins TRBV30 to TRBJ2-3; D call uncertain. CDR3 length: 10 amino acids. CDR1 GTSNPN and CDR2 SVGIG come from the germline V gene (reference sequence). V shed 3 bases and J shed 8 bases, with 6 bases lying between them. CDR3: CAWREGTQYF. The CDR3 DNA sequence: TGTGCCTGGAGAGAAGGTACGCAGTATTTT. The complete variable domain, with remaining parts taken from reference TRBV30 and TRBJ2-3, reads SQTIHQWPATLVQPVGSPLSLECTVEGTSNPNLYWYRQAAGRGLQLLFYSVGIGQISSEVPQNLSASRPQDRQFILSSKKLLLSDSGFYLCAWREGTQYFGPGTRLTVL.

Ten or more counts support this clonotype. The rearrangement joins TRBV20-1 to TRBJ2-3; D might be TRBD2 (6 bases). The CDR3 length is 15 residues. In germline, CDR1 is DFQATT, CDR2 SNEGSKA (reference sequence). Trimming removed 5 bases from V and 5 bases from J, with 20 bases in between. The CDR3 region has the DNA TGCAGTGCTCCTAGCCTTAGCGGAGTGGGAGATACGCAGTATTTT. It yields the protein CSAPSLSGVGDTQYF.

This clonotype was counted only a few times. In DNA, the CDR3 is TGTGCCACCGGAATCGGGACAGGGGGACCCCCTCTCGCCTACGAGCAGTACTTC. Translating it yields CATGIGTGGPPLAYEQYF. The rearrangement links TRBV15 to TRBJ2-7, with 11 bases aligning to TRBD1. V shed 8 bases, J shed 2 bases, and the junction held 17 bases outside the gene matches. This CDR3 is 18 amino acids long. Germline V lookup: CDR1 LNHNV, CDR2 YYDKDF (reference sequence).

This clonotype occurred many times. V and J are TRBV12-3 or TRBV12-4 and TRBJ1-4, with 9 bases that match TRBD1. The J segment lost 6 bases and the V segment lost 6 bases, leaving 5 bases of the junction unmatched. The CDR3 totals 14 residues. The CDR3 DNA reads TGTGCCAGCAGCCCGGGACAGGGAGATGAAAAACTGTTTTTT. Translation gives CASSPGQGDEKLFF.

The rearrangement links TRBV11-2 to TRBJ2-1; TRBD1 or TRBD2 may be the D gene (6 bases each). The CDR3 is 16 residues long. V dropped 3 bases and J dropped 0 bases, with 12 bases sitting between them. CDR1 is SGHAT, CDR2 FQNNGV, per germline. The CDR3 DNA sequence: TGTGCCAGCAGCTTCCGGGGGCCCCCCTCCTACAATGAGCAGTTCTTC. The encoded protein is CASSFRGPPSYNEQFF.

Many counts were recorded for this clonotype. CDR3 DNA sequence: TGTGCCAGCAGCTCTCTTGTTCTTAGCACAGATACGCAGTATTTT. This translates into CASSSLVLSTDTQYF. J is TRBJ2-3 and V is TRBV7-8; D not resolved. Trimming took off 4 bases at V and 0 bases at J, with 11 bases between the two ends. Germline V gene lookup returns CDR1 SGHVS and CDR2 FQNEAQ. The CDR3 runs 15 residues. The full variable domain, completed using reference TRBV7-8 and TRBJ2-3, is GAGVSQSPRYKVAKRGQDVALRCDPISGHVSLFWYQQALGQGPEFLTYFQNEAQLDKSGLPSDRFFAERPEGSVSTLKIQRTQQEDSAVYLCASSSLVLSTDTQYFGPGTRLTVL.